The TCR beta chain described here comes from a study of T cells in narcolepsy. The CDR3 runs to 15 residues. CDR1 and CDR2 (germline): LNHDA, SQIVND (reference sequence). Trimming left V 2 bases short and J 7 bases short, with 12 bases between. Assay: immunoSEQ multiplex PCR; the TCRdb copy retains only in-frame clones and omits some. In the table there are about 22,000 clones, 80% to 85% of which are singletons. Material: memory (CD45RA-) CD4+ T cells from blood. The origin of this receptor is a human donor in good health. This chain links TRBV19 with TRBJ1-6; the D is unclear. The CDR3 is CASSIYPGLNSPLHF. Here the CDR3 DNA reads TGTGCCAGTAGTATATATCCAGGCCTAAATTCACCCCTCCACTTT.